This T cell receptor (beta chain) was retrieved from a study of T cells in localized non-small cell lung cancer. Whole-study findings and limits: Clonality of T cells reached its maximum in uninvolved adjacent lung, surpassing tumor. Of the top 100 tumor clones, median around 50 were in adjacent lung, around 28 among its top 100. Longer overall survival was linked to higher blood T cell density.

There are 14 residues in the CDR3. Trimming cost V 6 bases and J 4 bases, with 15 bases left between them. Per the germline V gene, CDR1 is MNHEY and CDR2 is SVGAGI. Comment on this clone: Its antigen is still unknown.

Profiled with immunoSEQ multiplex PCR; TCRdb holds only in-frame clones, not every one. This sample has 100,000 to 150,000 clones, with around 92% found just once. The chain is built from TRBV6-5 and TRBJ1-2; D may be TRBD1 (5 bases). The material was peripheral blood, obtained before any cancer treatment. The source of this sequence is a female donor older than 55 with stage I lung adenocarcinoma. The CDR3 DNA follows: TGTGCCAGCAGAATGGGGCAGGGCCCCTATGGCTACACCTTC. Its protein product is CASRMGQGPYGYTF.